This entry lists 3 T cell receptor beta chains sequenced from one sample in a study of blood T cell repertoires in COVID-19. Using immunoSEQ multiplex PCR, the repertoire was profiled, and TCRdb retains in-frame clones only, with some absent. This sample has about 270,000 clones, with approximately 90% found just once. Sample: PBMCs or T cells enriched from blood (not recorded which). These receptors originate from a woman aged 25-40 years with acute COVID-19.

This clone was seen just once. This chain links TRBV9 with TRBJ2-1; 10 positions match TRBD1. CDR1 SGDLS and CDR2 YYNGEE come from the germline V gene. The ends lost 4 bases at V and 9 bases at J; junction bases unmatched: 4. The CDR3 is 13 amino acids. The CDR3 sequence: CASSTWTGGEQFF. The CDR3, as DNA: TGTGCCAGCAGCACCTGGACAGGGGGTGAGCAGTTCTTC.

The genes are TRBV5-1 and TRBJ2-7; the D gene is possibly TRBD1 (5 bases). Trimming stripped 7 bases from V and 5 bases from J, with 10 bases between. The CDR3 spans 11 residues. Germline assignment: CDR1 SGHRS and CDR2 YFSETQ. The CDR3 DNA reads as TGCGCCAGCCCCAGGGTCGACGAGCAGTACTTC. It is translated as CASPRVDEQYF.

In DNA, the CDR3 is TGTGCCAGCACCGGCGGGGACGAGCAGTACTTC. Translation: CASTGGDEQYF. This chain joins TRBV12-3 or TRBV12-4 and TRBJ2-7; perhaps TRBD2 as D (6 bases). This CDR3 is 11 amino acids long. V lost 7 bases, J lost 5 bases, and 9 bases lay in between.